The clone carrying this T cell receptor (beta chain) has just a few counts. These data originate in a study of cytomegalovirus exposure and HLA in healthy donors. 13 Jbeta primers and 60 Vbeta primers were used for the PCR. The method was immunoSEQ multiplex PCR; TCRdb's version includes in-frame clones alone and lacks a portion of them. The profile shows about 130,000 clones, less than 85% of them singletons. CDR3 length: 16 residues. The V and J ends lost 3 bases and 0 bases respectively, with 15 bases between them. Per the germline V gene, CDR1 is KGHSH and CDR2 is LQKENI. The genes are TRBV18 and TRBJ2-7; a possible D gene is TRBD1 (5 bases). This TCR derives from a female donor in good health and CMV-seronegative. The sample comprised PBMCs. CDR3 in DNA: TGTGCCAGCTCACCGGTTGCAGGGTCGGGCTCCTACGAGCAGTACTTC. It yields the protein CASSPVAGSGSYEQYF.